Listed below are T cell receptor beta chains from one sample, sequenced in a study of T cell repertoires in cytomegalovirus infection. TCRdb reprocessed the reads via MiXCR and lists one record per CDR3 protein. The sample has under 850,000 distinct CDR3 sequences, roughly 30% seen once. The antigens of these receptors remain unknown. The sample in question was cultured PBMCs, obtained from culture after CMV antigen stimulation. These receptors were collected from a human donor in good health (CMV status not recorded). Some clones in this sample may be carry-over from other donors' samples. CDR3s include the opening cysteine and the closing phenylalanine or tryptophan.

V gene	CDR3 length	CDR3 protein
TRBV7-9	13	CASSPSGLYGYTF
TRBV28	15	CASSSQTGGPYEQYF
TRBV27	12	CASYGGWGKLFF
TRBV12-3/TRBV12-4	13	CASPGTGELTQYF
TRBV29-1	12	CSVALGSDEQYF
TRBV7-6	22	CASSLGTVDRAAPRSGANVLTF
TRBV2	19	CASSGGGTVAGDLVETQYF
TRBV12-3/TRBV12-4	14	CASTLGQNQETQYF
TRBV20-1	16	CSARDPDRGIQETQYF
TRBV19	14	CASRGWRVGQPQHF
TRBV7-9	17	CASSLWTGSTRLDTIYF
TRBV27	16	CASSPLAGDKSYEQYF
TRBV7-8	17	CASSLARTAKAKNIQYF
TRBV11-3	15	CASSMRQSSYNEQFF
TRBV7-6	14	CASSPGDIRDEQYF
TRBV5-1	19	CASSLVESAGPGIYNEQFF
TRBV7-2	14	CASSDSRGYNEQFF
TRBV24-1	16	CATSGLASSSYNEQFF
TRBV6-6	16	CASSYSTLGNQETQYF
TRBV12-5	13	CASGLATDQPQHF
TRBV20-1	15	CSVRPRDFQADTQYF
TRBV28	14	CASSSLQGVGELFF
TRBV19	13	CASSVITTDTQYF
TRBV19	14	CASSMRDITYEQYF
TRBV28	16	CASSLTGKATNEKLFF
TRBV7-2	19	CASSFGIDGDRANTGELFF
TRBV7-6	15	CASSLAGIPNTEAFF
TRBV2	14	CASSTGTRYNEQFF
TRBV20-1	15	CSARDPSPTNEKLFF
TRBV4-1	15	CASSQVVVSNQPQHF
TRBV7-8	14	CASSLVTGDAGYTF
TRBV7-2	12	CASSRGVYGYTF
TRBV7-2	14	CASSLVGTYNEQFF
TRBV28	17	CASSLAGIDPRADTQYF
TRBV10-3	15	CAISESPGGPYEQYF
TRBV6-1	14	CASERDPFGGKLFF
TRBV2	14	CASSRGDGVGKLFF
TRBV2	14	CASSDTGLNTEAFF
TRBV11-2	14	CASRRYLRAYEQYF
TRBV5-4	14	CASSFQRGGGIAFF
TRBV6-2/TRBV6-3	14	CASTDSISGNTIYF
TRBV10-3	15	CASKGGGDSNQPQHF
TRBV12-3/TRBV12-4	13	CASSLLGFAEAFF
TRBV27	16	CASSRAGGNRTYGYTF
TRBV7-6	15	CASSPRDRVPYEQYF